The 20 T cell receptor beta chains below were found in one sample sequenced in a study of T cell repertoires in cytomegalovirus infection. TCRdb analysed the reads with MiXCR anew, one entry per CDR3 protein. This sample carries fewer than 700,000 distinct CDR3 sequences, approximately 24% of them seen once, and the ten largest clones take under 8.5%. The specimen was CD8+ T cells from PBMCs. The origin of the receptors is a human donor in good health (CMV status not recorded). Some clones in this sample may be carry-over from other donors' samples.

This chain connects TRBV28 to TRBJ1-5, with a weak D call TRBD1 (6 bases). V dropped 3 bases and J dropped 0 bases, with 15 bases sitting between them. The CDR3 totals 17 residues. Germline-derived CDR1 and CDR2 are MDHEN and SYDVKM. CDR3 nucleotide sequence: TGTGCCAGCAGTTTGGAGGGGGGCCTCTATAGCAATCAGCCCCAGCATTTT. Residues: CASSLEGGLYSNQPQHF. Full variable domain (outside the CDR3, taken from reference TRBV28 and TRBJ1-5): DVKVTQSSRYLVKRTGEKVFLECVQDMDHENMFWYRQDPGLGLRLIYFSYDVKMKEKGDIPEGYSVSREKKERFSLILESASTNQTSMYLCASSLEGGLYSNQPQHFGDGTRLSIL.

This clonotype was counted only a few times. The chain employs TRBV13 and TRBJ2-2; no definite D call. Trimming stripped 7 bases from V and 1 base from J, with 4 bases between. The germline gives CDR1 PRHDT, CDR2 FYEKMQ (reference sequence). The CDR3 covers 12 residues. The CDR3 region has the DNA TGTGCCAGCATCTGGAACACCGGGGAGCTGTTTTTT. It specifies CASIWNTGELFF.

There are many counts of this clonotype. The CDR3 is CASREGSTDTQYF. The CDR3, as DNA: TGTGCCAGCCGGGAGGGAAGCACAGATACGCAGTATTTT. The chain joins TRBV7-9 to TRBJ2-3; the match to TRBD2 covers 8 bases. Germline CDR1 is SEHNR and CDR2 is FQNEAQ (reference sequence). This CDR3 is built from 13 residues. The J segment lost 0 bases and the V segment lost 8 bases, leaving 1 base of the junction unmatched.

In its sample, this clonotype was seen a few times. The rearrangement links TRBV5-1 to TRBJ1-1; D not resolved. Germline CDR1 and CDR2: SGHRS and YFSETQ. V was shortened by 0 bases and J by 3 bases, with 12 bases between the two germline ends. The CDR3 contains 15 residues. In DNA, the CDR3 is TGCGCCAGCAGCTTGGTGGCAGCCGATGACACTGAAGCTTTCTTT. Protein sequence: CASSLVAADDTEAFF.

This clonotype was seen more than once but under ten times. The chain carries TRBV7-8 and TRBJ2-7, with D unclear. This CDR3 contains 12 residues. Trimming stripped 2 bases from V and 5 bases from J, with 7 bases between. Germline CDR1 reads SGHVS; CDR2 reads FQNEAQ. The CDR3 bases are TGTGCCAGCAGCTTAACTCCCCACGAGCAGTACTTC. This codes for CASSLTPHEQYF.

This clonotype has more than one count but fewer than ten. The CDR3, as DNA: TGTGCCAGCAGTCGTGGGGGGGGCTCCTACGAGCAGTACTTC. It codes for CASSRGGGSYEQYF. The genes are TRBV27 and TRBJ2-7, with 7 bases lining up with TRBD2. CDR1 and CDR2 (germline): MNHEY, SMNVEV (reference sequence). V shed 5 bases, J shed 0 bases, and the junction held 4 bases outside the gene matches. This CDR3 contains 14 residues.

The CDR3 DNA follows: TGTGCCAGCAGTTACGACCGGGACACCGATTTGTCAGATACGCAGTATTTT. Its translation is CASSYDRDTDLSDTQYF. The V call is TRBV6-1, the J call TRBJ2-3, with D perhaps TRBD1 (6 bases). The germline V and J ends were trimmed by 5 bases and 4 bases, with 22 bases remaining between them. CDR1 and CDR2 from the germline V gene are MNHNS and SASEGT. CDR3 length: 17 residues.

The chain combines TRBV9 with TRBJ2-2; 9 positions agree with TRBD1. The CDR3 consists of 19 residues. Losses at the gene ends were 0 bases for V and 1 base for J; bases not matched to a gene: 10. Germline V CDR1 and CDR2: SGDLS, YYNGEE. CDR3: CASSVEGSRDRVNTGELFF. As DNA, the CDR3 is TGTGCCAGCAGCGTAGAAGGGTCCCGGGACAGGGTGAACACCGGGGAGCTGTTTTTT.

The chain recombines TRBV29-1 with TRBJ2-7, with a weak D call TRBD2 (5 bases). This CDR3 region has 12 residues. Trimming left V 0 bases short and J 5 bases short, with 8 bases between. Germline-derived CDR1 and CDR2 are SQVTM and ANQGSEA. The chain's CDR3 is CSVEDEGNEQYF. Here the CDR3 DNA reads TGCAGCGTTGAAGACGAGGGTAACGAGCAGTACTTC.

The chain joins TRBV7-9 to TRBJ2-7; TRBD1 matches at 8 bases. Germline trimming cut 2 bases from V and 4 bases from J; bases unmatched to any gene: 7. The CDR3 contains 15 residues. Per germline, CDR1 SEHNR and CDR2 FQNEAQ (reference sequence). The CDR3 is CASSLSAGGGYEQYV. Written as DNA, the CDR3 is TGTGCCAGCAGCTTATCCGCAGGGGGCGGATACGAGCAGTACGTC.

The sample holds many counts of this clonotype. This rearrangement joins TRBV7-9 to TRBJ2-1, with 9 bases aligning to TRBD1. This CDR3 comprises 16 residues. Germline CDR1 reads SEHNR; CDR2 reads FQNEAQ (reference sequence). Germline trimming cut 5 bases from V and 3 bases from J; bases unmatched to any gene: 8. In nucleotides, the CDR3 is TGTGCCAGCAGCCGACGGACAGGGGAAGGCTACAATGAGCAGTTCTTC. This encodes CASSRRTGEGYNEQFF.

The sample holds a few counts of this clonotype. The chain recombines TRBV6-2 or TRBV6-3 with TRBJ1-1; 8 nucleotides align to TRBD1. Germline CDR1 and CDR2: MNHEY and SVGEGT. Trimming removed 0 bases from V and 3 bases from J; junction bases left unmatched: 3. This CDR3 has 15 amino acids. CDR3 amino acids: CASSYSDRAHTEAFF. In DNA form, the CDR3 reads TGTGCCAGCAGTTACTCGGACAGGGCCCACACTGAAGCTTTCTTT.

This clonotype has a count of ten or more. Written as DNA, the CDR3 is TGCGCCAGCAGTGAAGGCGACCCCTACGAGCAGTACTTC. Translating gives CASSEGDPYEQYF. This chain connects TRBV10-1 to TRBJ2-7, with D unresolved. This CDR3 is 13 amino acids long. Germline CDR1 WNHNN, CDR2 SYGVQD (reference sequence). V was shortened by 3 bases and J by 2 bases, with 8 bases between the two germline ends.

About this clonotype itself: This could be a read error, since a much larger clone is one nucleotide away. This sequence joins TRBV6-5 and TRBJ1-1, with no clear D. CDR1 is MNHEY, CDR2 SVGAGI, per germline. The CDR3 totals 15 residues. The CDR3 bases are TGTGCCAGCAGTTACTCGAGTACGGGGAACACTGAAGCTATCTTT. This translates into CASSYSSTGNTEAIF.

This clonotype was seen many times. The rearrangement joins TRBV7-2 to TRBJ2-7; 7 bases fit TRBD1. CDR3 length equals 16 residues. V was clipped by 2 bases and J by 0 bases; unmatched bases: 7. Germline V lookup: CDR1 SGHTA, CDR2 FQGNSA. CDR3 in DNA: TGTGCCAGCAGCTTATTGGGACAGCCGTCCTCCTACGAGCAGTACTTC. Protein sequence: CASSLLGQPSSYEQYF.

This clonotype occurred many times. The rearrangement uses TRBV7-9 and TRBJ1-2; D is perhaps TRBD1 (5 bases). The CDR3 spans 12 residues. Trimming cost V 6 bases and J 6 bases, with 11 bases left between them. Germline CDR1 and CDR2: SEHNR and FQNEAQ (reference sequence). The CDR3 loop is CASRIEGDGYTF. The CDR3 DNA follows: TGTGCCAGCAGGATCGAAGGGGATGGCTACACCTTC.

The chain joins TRBV7-9 to TRBJ1-1; D is uncertain. Trimming left V 5 bases short and J 6 bases short, with 7 bases between. From germline, CDR1 is SEHNR and CDR2 FQNEAQ (reference sequence). The CDR3 runs to 11 residues. CDR3 residues: CASSLKPEAFF. Written as DNA, the CDR3 is TGTGCCAGCAGCCTCAAGCCTGAAGCTTTCTTT. Full variable domain (remainder filled in from reference TRBV7-9 and TRBJ1-1): DTGVSQNPRHKITKRGQNVTFRCDPISEHNRLYWYRQTLGQGPEFLTYFQNEAQLEKSRLLSDRFSAERPKGSFSTLEIQRTEQGDSAMYLCASSLKPEAFFGQGTRLTVV.

This clonotype was detected only a few times. The chain carries TRBV14 and TRBJ2-2, with unresolved D. CDR3 length equals 16 residues. V was trimmed by 5 bases and J by 0 bases, leaving 13 bases between them. The germline gives CDR1 SGHDN, CDR2 FVKESK. CDR3: CASSLKTTANTGELFF. The CDR3, as DNA: TGTGCCAGCAGCTTAAAGACGACGGCGAACACCGGGGAGCTGTTTTTT. The full variable domain, rest sourced from reference TRBV14 and TRBJ2-2, is EAGVTQFPSHSVIEKGQTVTLRCDPISGHDNLYWYRRVMGKEIKFLLHFVKESKQDESGMPNNRFLAERTGGTYSTLKVQPAELEDSGVYFCASSLKTTANTGELFFGEGSRLTVL.

This clonotype occurred a few times. The rearrangement uses TRBV6-5 and TRBJ1-1; 8 bases agree with TRBD1. With V trimmed by 6 bases and J by 8 bases, 5 bases remained unmatched. This CDR3 has 12 residues. CDR1 is MNHEY and CDR2 is SVGAGI in the germline V gene. The CDR3 sequence is CASSAGGPEAFF. The CDR3 coding sequence is TGTGCCAGCAGCGCAGGGGGCCCGGAAGCTTTCTTT.

In its sample, this clonotype was seen once. The CDR3 DNA is TGTGCCAGCTCACCAACGAGGGGCCAATCGCCCGGGGAGCTGTTTTTT. Translated: CASSPTRGQSPGELFF. The J gene is TRBJ2-2, the V gene TRBV18, with D perhaps being TRBD1 or TRBD2 (5 bases each). Trimming shortened V by 2 bases and J by 6 bases, and 16 bases separated the two germline ends. This CDR3 is built from 16 residues. The V gene's germline CDR1 is KGHSH and CDR2 LQKENI.